The rows below give T cell receptor beta chains drawn from one sample of a study of T cells in Graves' hyperthyroidism and ophthalmopathy. TCRdb passed the multiplex PCR reads through MiXCR, listing each CDR3 protein once. The data contain 300,000 to 400,000 distinct CDR3 sequences, approximately 15% of them seen just once; the ten biggest clones take up roughly 21%. Material for sequencing was blood. Receptors originate from a woman in her 30s with Graves' ophthalmopathy. CDR3s include the opening cysteine and the closing phenylalanine or tryptophan. Fields, in order: CDR3 protein, CDR3 DNA, D gene, V gene, clone size, J gene. D genes are given only for firm matches. Clone size is stated in some rows and not others, as once, few, many or a class when expanded.

cdr3_aa: CASSVVGGAEQFF
cdr3_nt: TGTGCCAGCAGCGTAGTTGGAGGGGCAGAGCAGTTCTTC
d_call: NA
v_call: TRBV9
clone_size: few
j_call: TRBJ2-1

cdr3_aa: CASSTPGQGAAEAFF
cdr3_nt: TGTGCCAGTAGTACGCCGGGACAGGGGGCTGCTGAAGCTTTCTTT
d_call: TRBD1
v_call: TRBV19
clone_size: NA
j_call: TRBJ1-1

cdr3_aa: CASSREVNNEQFF
cdr3_nt: TGTGCCAGCAGCAGGGAGGTCAACAATGAGCAGTTCTTC
d_call: NA
v_call: TRBV7-8
clone_size: NA
j_call: TRBJ2-1

cdr3_aa: CASSETWTGRTGELFF
cdr3_nt: TGTGCCAGCAGTGAAACCTGGACAGGGAGGACCGGGGAGCTGTTTTTT
d_call: TRBD1
v_call: TRBV2
clone_size: NA
j_call: TRBJ2-2

cdr3_aa: CATGTGMAGPLHF
cdr3_nt: TGTGCAACCGGGACAGGGATGGCGGGACCCCTCCACTTT
d_call: TRBD1
v_call: TRBV28
clone_size: few
j_call: TRBJ1-6

cdr3_aa: CSARLTGFGNQPQHF
cdr3_nt: TGCAGTGCTAGACTTACAGGGTTTGGAAATCAGCCCCAGCATTTT
d_call: NA
v_call: TRBV20-1
clone_size: once
j_call: TRBJ1-5

cdr3_aa: CASSQEPRINYEQYF
cdr3_nt: TGCGCCAGCAGCCAAGAACCCCGGATAAATTACGAGCAGTACTTC
d_call: NA
v_call: TRBV4-1
clone_size: few
j_call: TRBJ2-7

cdr3_aa: CASSVAPRTGIGTEAFF
cdr3_nt: TGTGCCAGCAGCGTAGCGCCCCGAACAGGGATAGGCACTGAAGCTTTCTTT
d_call: NA
v_call: TRBV9
clone_size: NA
j_call: TRBJ1-1

cdr3_aa: CASSLDPGGPADTQYF
cdr3_nt: TGTGCCAGCAGCTTAGACCCGGGGGGCCCGGCAGATACGCAGTATTTT
d_call: NA
v_call: TRBV7-2
clone_size: many
j_call: TRBJ2-3

cdr3_aa: CSAKEGQGLSNEQFF
cdr3_nt: TGCAGTGCTAAGGAGGGACAGGGGCTTAGCAATGAGCAGTTCTTC
d_call: TRBD1
v_call: TRBV20-1
clone_size: many
j_call: TRBJ2-1

cdr3_aa: CASSLGVGVRENQPQHF
cdr3_nt: TGTGCCAGCAGCCTAGGGGTTGGGGTGAGGGAAAATCAGCCCCAGCATTTT
d_call: NA
v_call: TRBV11-2
clone_size: many
j_call: TRBJ1-5

cdr3_aa: CSTSGLGEIGELFF
cdr3_nt: TGCAGTACATCGGGACTAGGTGAAATCGGGGAGCTGTTTTTT
d_call: TRBD2
v_call: TRBV20-1
clone_size: many
j_call: TRBJ2-2

cdr3_aa: CASSFRDSAITDTQYF
cdr3_nt: TGTGCCAGCTCGTTTCGGGACAGTGCAATCACAGATACGCAGTATTTT
d_call: TRBD1
v_call: TRBV18
clone_size: many
j_call: TRBJ2-3

cdr3_aa: CASSIRDPSNQPQHF
cdr3_nt: TGTGCCAGCAGTATCCGGGACCCTAGCAATCAGCCCCAGCATTTT
d_call: NA
v_call: TRBV28
clone_size: many
j_call: TRBJ1-5

cdr3_aa: CASVSPGNNEQFF
cdr3_nt: TGTGCCAGCGTGTCACCCGGGAACAATGAGCAGTTCTTC
d_call: NA
v_call: TRBV11-3
clone_size: many
j_call: TRBJ2-1

cdr3_aa: CASSDLPGSINEQYF
cdr3_nt: TGTGCCAGCAGTGATTTGCCAGGGTCAATCAACGAGCAGTACTTC
d_call: NA
v_call: TRBV6-1
clone_size: many
j_call: TRBJ2-7

cdr3_aa: CASNGAGGHGEQFF
cdr3_nt: TGTGCCAGCAACGGAGCGGGGGGGCACGGTGAGCAGTTCTTC
d_call: TRBD2
v_call: TRBV28
clone_size: many
j_call: TRBJ2-1

cdr3_aa: CASSPGAGGAGGYTF
cdr3_nt: TGTGCCAGCTCACCCGGGGCAGGGGGCGCCGGTGGCTACACCTTC
d_call: TRBD1
v_call: TRBV18
clone_size: NA
j_call: TRBJ1-2

cdr3_aa: CATSWGNQETQYF
cdr3_nt: TGTGCCACCTCTTGGGGGAACCAAGAGACCCAGTACTTC
d_call: NA
v_call: TRBV15
clone_size: many
j_call: TRBJ2-5

cdr3_aa: CASSEWAGRAGELFF
cdr3_nt: TGTGCCAGCAGTGAATGGGCAGGGAGAGCCGGGGAGCTGTTTTTT
d_call: NA
v_call: TRBV6-1
clone_size: NA
j_call: TRBJ2-2

cdr3_aa: CASSGGGPEETQYF
cdr3_nt: TGTGCCAGCAGTGGAGGGGGCCCCGAAGAGACCCAGTACTTC
d_call: NA
v_call: TRBV3-1
clone_size: many
j_call: TRBJ2-5

cdr3_aa: CASSSQTAETQETQYF
cdr3_nt: TGTGCCAGCAGTTCTCAGACAGCGGAGACCCAAGAGACCCAGTACTTC
d_call: NA
v_call: TRBV28
clone_size: many
j_call: TRBJ2-5

cdr3_aa: CANSMEAGELFF
cdr3_nt: TGTGCCAACTCGATGGAGGCCGGGGAGCTGTTTTTT
d_call: NA
v_call: TRBV2
clone_size: many
j_call: TRBJ2-2

cdr3_aa: CASSINRAENYGYTF
cdr3_nt: TGTGCCAGTAGTATAAACAGGGCCGAAAACTATGGCTACACCTTC
d_call: NA
v_call: TRBV19
clone_size: many
j_call: TRBJ1-2

cdr3_aa: CATTGTGGLLNSEAFF
cdr3_nt: TGTGCCACCACCGGGACAGGGGGCCTACTGAACTCTGAAGCTTTCTTT
d_call: TRBD1
v_call: TRBV19
clone_size: NA
j_call: TRBJ1-1

cdr3_aa: CASSPVLRLRQYF
cdr3_nt: TGCGCCAGCAGCCCCGTTCTCAGGTTACGGCAGTATTTT
d_call: NA
v_call: TRBV5-1
clone_size: many
j_call: TRBJ2-3

cdr3_aa: CASSQTSGGYNEQFF
cdr3_nt: TGTGCCAGCAGCCAGACTAGCGGGGGCTACAATGAGCAGTTCTTC
d_call: TRBD2
v_call: TRBV6-2/TRBV6-3
clone_size: many
j_call: TRBJ2-1

cdr3_aa: CASSYGGFQPQHF
cdr3_nt: TGTGCCAGCAGTTACGGGGGTTTTCAGCCCCAGCATTTT
d_call: NA
v_call: TRBV6-2/TRBV6-3
clone_size: few
j_call: TRBJ1-5